These 13 T cell receptor beta chains share one sample of origin, sequenced in a study of Graves' ophthalmopathy and Graves' hyperthyroidism. RNA transcripts were the template, and TCR beta CDR3 regions were amplified from them. RT-PCR in the first round used HTBI primers; a second-round multiplex PCR followed. From the multiplex PCR reads, TCRdb called clonotypes with MiXCR, one entry per CDR3 protein. The repertoire holds 600,000 to 700,000 distinct CDR3 sequences, about 40% seen once, with around 3% in the top ten. Sequencing was performed on peripheral blood. The receptors were sampled from an adult man with Graves' ophthalmopathy.

Many counts were recorded for this clonotype. The chain links TRBV5-4 to TRBJ1-1; 7 bases are a match to TRBD1. The CDR3 has 16 amino acids. CDR1 and CDR2 from the germline V gene are SGHNT and YYREEE (reference sequence). V lost 0 bases to trimming and J lost 0 bases; unmatched junction nucleotides: 5. CDR3 sequence reads: CASSLGGTVMNTEAFF. The CDR3 DNA reads as TGTGCCAGCAGCTTGGGGGGGACAGTTATGAACACTGAAGCTTTCTTT.

This clonotype has at least ten counts. This chain uses TRBV13 with TRBJ2-7; possibly TRBD1 for D (6 bases). Germline loops: CDR1 PRHDT, CDR2 FYEKMQ (reference sequence). Deletions cut 6 bases from V and 6 bases from J, with 18 bases between. CDR3 length: 14 amino acids. CDR3 amino acids: CASSRENRDFEQYF. In DNA, the CDR3 is TGTGCCAGCAGTCGTGAAAACAGGGATTTCGAGCAGTACTTC.

This clonotype was seen ten or more times. The rearrangement uses TRBV2 and TRBJ2-7; D unresolved. Trimming took 1 base from V and 2 from J, leaving 6 bases between them. The CDR3 extends over 13 amino acids. Germline V CDR1 and CDR2: SNHLY, FYNNEI. CDR3 amino acids: CASSEDLTYEQYF. The CDR3 nucleotides read TGTGCCAGCAGTGAAGACCTTACCTACGAGCAGTACTTC.

Here the CDR3 reads CSDVRTDTQYF. As DNA, the CDR3 is TGCAGCGATGTCCGCACAGATACGCAGTATTTT. V usage is TRBV29-1 and J usage is TRBJ2-3; no reliable D call. Looked up from germline, CDR1 is SQVTM and CDR2 is ANQGSEA. The CDR3 loop spans 11 amino acids. The ends were cut back, 7 bases at V and 1 base at J, with 6 bases in the middle.

In this sample, this clonotype turned up a few times. The chain carries TRBV3-1 and TRBJ1-5; TRBD1 matches 7 bases. V lost 0 bases, J lost 4 bases, and 6 bases stayed unmatched. The length of the CDR3 is 16 residues. Per the germline V gene, CDR1 is LGHDT and CDR2 is YNNKEL (reference sequence). This CDR3 is CASSQDWAGGNQPQHF. The DNA of the CDR3 is TGTGCCAGCAGCCAAGATTGGGCAGGGGGTAATCAGCCCCAGCATTTT.

This clonotype was counted at least ten times. The rearrangement links TRBV2 to TRBJ1-2, with TRBD1 as a possible D gene (5 bases). Germline lookup yields CDR1 SNHLY and CDR2 FYNNEI. The V gene lost 1 base and the J gene lost 4 bases, with 13 bases spanning the gap. The CDR3 contains 15 residues. CDR3 nucleotides: TGTGCCAGCAGTGAAGTGGTCGGGACTTCCTATGGCTACACCTTC. Its protein is CASSEVVGTSYGYTF.

The sample holds one count of this clonotype. Possible read error: a much larger clone is one base away. The chain uses TRBV20-1 and TRBJ2-5; D is perhaps TRBD2 (7 bases). The length of the CDR3 is 11 residues. Germline-derived CDR1 and CDR2 are DFQATT and SNEGSKA (reference sequence). CDR3 region: CGARGGGTQYF. In nucleotides, the CDR3 is TGCGGTGCGAGGGGGGGTGGGACCCAGTACTTC.

The table lists this clonotype with a count of one. The chain has TRBV25-1 and TRBJ1-2, with a possible D match to TRBD1 (6 bases). V shed 2 bases and J shed 6 bases, with 19 bases lying between them. The CDR3 sequence is 16 residues long. Germline CDR1 reads MGHDK; CDR2 reads SYGVNS. In nucleotides, the CDR3 is TGTGCCAGCAGTGAACCAGGGCGGGACACGGTTGATGGCTACACCTTC. As protein: CASSEPGRDTVDGYTF.

This clonotype was found many times. The V call is TRBV13, the J call TRBJ2-7; a weak D match, TRBD1 (5 bases). The CDR3 sequence is 12 residues long. CDR1 and CDR2 (germline): PRHDT, FYEKMQ (reference sequence). The V end lost 0 bases, the J end lost 5 bases, and 5 bases lay between the germline ends. The CDR3 is CASSLGDNEQYF. The CDR3 DNA is TGTGCCAGCAGCTTAGGGGACAACGAGCAGTACTTC.

As to this clonotype: Since a much larger clone is just one base distant, this may be a read error. The rearrangement links TRBV12-3 or TRBV12-4 to TRBJ1-1; D is uncertain. CDR3 length: 13 amino acids. Trimming left V 7 bases short and J 0 bases short, with 9 bases between. The CDR3 spells CASTPTLNTEAFF. CDR3 nucleotides: TGTGCCAGCACCCCGACACTGAACACTGAAGCTTTCTTT.

Remarks on this clonotype: A read error may account for a junction end that differs from germline. DNA for the CDR3: TGTGTCAGCAACCCCATCGGGGCAGGGGAGACTGAAGCTTTCTTT. It encodes CVSNPIGAGETEAFF. This chain joins TRBV7-9 and TRBJ1-1; D might be TRBD1 (6 bases). Germline V gives CDR1 SEHNR, CDR2 FQNEAQ (reference sequence). The CDR3 extends over 15 amino acids.

With respect to this clonotype: At one end, the junction sequence differs from germline, possibly due to a read error. The V gene is TRBV5-1, the J gene TRBJ1-5; D remains unclear. This CDR3 region has 13 residues. Germline V gene sequence: CDR1 SGHRS, CDR2 YFSETQ. The CDR3 sequence: CASSQDWDQPQHF. CDR3 bases: TGTGCCAGCAGCCAAGATTGGGATCAGCCCCAGCATTTT.

A remark on this clonotype: A much larger clone is a single base away; this may be a read error. The J gene is TRBJ2-5, the V gene TRBV4-3; D unclear. This CDR3 comprises 16 residues. CDR1 and CDR2 (germline): LGHNA, YSLEER. CDR3 residues: CASSQDLMRIQETQHF. The CDR3 nucleotides are TGCGCCAGCAGCCAAGATCTAATGCGCATCCAAGAGACCCAGCACTTC.